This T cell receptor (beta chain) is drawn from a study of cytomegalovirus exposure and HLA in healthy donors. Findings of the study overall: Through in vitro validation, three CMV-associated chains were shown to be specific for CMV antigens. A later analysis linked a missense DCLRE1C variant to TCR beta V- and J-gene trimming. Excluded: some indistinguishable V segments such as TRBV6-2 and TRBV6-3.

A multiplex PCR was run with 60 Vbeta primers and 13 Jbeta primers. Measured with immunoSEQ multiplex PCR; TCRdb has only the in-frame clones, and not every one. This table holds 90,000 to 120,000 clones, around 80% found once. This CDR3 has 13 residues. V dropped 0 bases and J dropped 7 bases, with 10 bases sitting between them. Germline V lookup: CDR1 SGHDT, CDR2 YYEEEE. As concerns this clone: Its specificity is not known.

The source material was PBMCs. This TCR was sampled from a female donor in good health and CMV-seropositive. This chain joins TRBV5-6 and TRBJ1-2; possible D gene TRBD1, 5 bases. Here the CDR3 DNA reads TGTGCCAGCAGCTTGGGACCGGGGGGTGGCTACACCTTC. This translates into CASSLGPGGGYTF.